These 8 T cell receptor beta chains were sequenced from one sample in a study of early T cells in non-severe SARS-CoV-2 infection. From the 5' RACE reads, TCRdb called clonotypes with MiXCR, one entry per CDR3 protein. The profile shows 75,000 to 80,000 distinct CDR3 sequences, about a sixth of them singletons. The sample comprised whole blood. The receptors were sampled from an adult who was a healthcare worker with PCR-confirmed SARS-CoV-2 infection or an uninfected control (not recorded which).

V usage is TRBV7-9 and J usage is TRBJ1-1; D not certain. The CDR3 extends over 15 amino acids. Trimming left V 8 bases short and J 1 base short, with 17 bases between. The germline CDR1 and CDR2 sequences are SEHNR and FQNEAQ (reference sequence). The chain's CDR3 is CASHITGRTNTEAFF. Here the CDR3 DNA reads TGTGCCAGCCACATCACGGGCAGGACGAACACTGAAGCTTTCTTT.

This clonotype was observed a few times. J is TRBJ1-5 and V is TRBV19, with 11 bases aligning to TRBD1. The CDR3 length is 13 residues. The germline gives CDR1 LNHDA, CDR2 SQIVND (reference sequence). The junction had 2 bases not matched to a gene; V was cut back by 6 bases and J by 7 bases. The CDR3 DNA sequence: TGTGCCAGTAGGGACAGGGGGCTGCAGCCCCAGCATTTT. Its protein is CASRDRGLQPQHF.

This clonotype was recorded at least ten times. The rearrangement joins TRBV11-2 to TRBJ2-7; 10 bases fit TRBD2. Losses at the gene ends were 4 bases for V and 2 bases for J; bases not matched to a gene: 5. This CDR3 has 15 amino acids. Germline loops: CDR1 SGHAT, CDR2 FQNNGV. CDR3 nucleotide sequence: TGTGCCAGCAGCTCCGGACTAGCGGAAACCTACGAGCAGTACTTC. This translates into CASSSGLAETYEQYF. Supplemented by reference TRBV11-2 and TRBJ2-7, the full variable domain reads EAGVAQSPRYKIIEKRQSVAFWCNPISGHATLYWYQQILGQGPKLLIQFQNNGVVDDSQLPKDRFSAERLKGVDSTLKIQPAKLEDSAVYLCASSSGLAETYEQYFGPGTRLTVT.

This clonotype has only a few counts. This rearrangement joins TRBV12-3 or TRBV12-4 to TRBJ2-7; D is unresolved. V was clipped by 3 bases and J by 3 bases, with 6 bases between them. The CDR3 consists of 12 residues. DNA of the CDR3: TGTGCCAGCAGTTTTCGAGGCTACGAGCAGTACTTC. Its translation is CASSFRGYEQYF.

Only a few counts were recorded for this clonotype. J is TRBJ2-2 and V is TRBV24-1; D may be TRBD1 or TRBD2 (5 bases each). V was trimmed by 3 bases and J by 0 bases, leaving 10 bases between them. The germline CDR1 and CDR2 sequences are KGHDR and SFDVKD. The length of the CDR3 is 16 residues. CDR3 residues: CATSDPGRANTGELFF. The CDR3 nucleotides read TGTGCCACCAGTGATCCGGGACGGGCGAACACCGGGGAGCTGTTTTTT.

The genes are TRBV5-1 and TRBJ1-2, with 7 bases identical to TRBD1. In germline, CDR1 is SGHRS, CDR2 YFSETQ. This CDR3 is 14 amino acids long. The J segment lost 6 bases and the V segment lost 0 bases, leaving 5 bases of the junction unmatched. The CDR3 here is CASSLVDRVDGYTF. The DNA of the CDR3 is TGCGCCAGCAGCTTGGTAGACAGGGTGGATGGCTACACCTTC.

V gene TRBV5-1 combines with J gene TRBJ2-3; TRBD1 agrees at 7 bases. Trimming at V came to 4 bases and at J to 4 bases, leaving 9 bases not matched to a gene. Germline assignment: CDR1 SGHRS and CDR2 YFSETQ. The CDR3 length is 15 residues. CDR3 in amino acids: CASSHSTGWADTQYF. As DNA, the CDR3 is TGCGCCAGCAGCCACTCGACAGGGTGGGCAGATACGCAGTATTTT.

This clonotype was detected only a few times. The gene calls are TRBV28 and TRBJ2-2; D possibly corresponds to TRBD1 (5 bases). Trimming left V 7 bases short and J 1 base short, with 7 bases between. The CDR3 sequence is 13 residues long. Germline CDR1 and CDR2: MDHEN and SYDVKM. The CDR3 loop reads CASIRGNTGELFF. The CDR3 coding sequence is TGTGCCAGCATAAGGGGGAACACCGGGGAGCTGTTTTTT.